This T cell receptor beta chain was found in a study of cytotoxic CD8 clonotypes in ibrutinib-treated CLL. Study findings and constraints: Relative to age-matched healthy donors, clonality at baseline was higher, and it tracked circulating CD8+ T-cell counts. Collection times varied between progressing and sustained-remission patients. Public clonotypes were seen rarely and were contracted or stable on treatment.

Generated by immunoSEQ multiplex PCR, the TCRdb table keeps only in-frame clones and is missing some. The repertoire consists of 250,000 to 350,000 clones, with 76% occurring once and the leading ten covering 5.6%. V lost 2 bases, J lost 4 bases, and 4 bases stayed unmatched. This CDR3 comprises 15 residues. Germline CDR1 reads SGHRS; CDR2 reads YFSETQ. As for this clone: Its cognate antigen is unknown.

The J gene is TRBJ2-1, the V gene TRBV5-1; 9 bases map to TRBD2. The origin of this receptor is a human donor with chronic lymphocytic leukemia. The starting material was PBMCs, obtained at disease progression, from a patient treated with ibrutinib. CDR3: CASSFPSGEYNEQFF. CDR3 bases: TGCGCCAGCAGCTTCCCTAGCGGGGAGTACAATGAGCAGTTCTTC.